This is a list of T cell receptor beta chains from one sample in a study of blood T cell repertoires in COVID-19. Method: immunoSEQ multiplex PCR; TCRdb's copy keeps in-frame clones and lacks some. Among tens of thousands of clones listed, over 80% were seen once. Specimen: peripheral blood. These receptors were taken from a man aged 50 to 60 with active COVID-19. The CDR3 runs from the conserved cysteine through the conserved F or W. The D gene is left open where the match is weak. The size entry is marked missing in some rows and otherwise reads once, few, many or a size class.

TRBJ2-2 - - TRBV4-3 CASSQVVRIGELFF TGCGCCAGCAGCCAAGTTGTCCGTATCGGGGAGCTGTTTTTT
TRBJ2-5 - TRBD2 TRBV29-1 CSVSIGSGGETQYF TGCAGCGTTTCGATTGGATCGGGAGGAGAGACCCAGTACTTC
TRBJ1-6 - - TRBV7-6 CASSPRSGGNSPLHF TGTGCCAGCAGCCCCCGGTCCGGGGGTAATTCACCCCTCCACTTT
TRBJ1-2 - TRBD1 TRBV4-2 CASSLPGQPYGYTF TGTGCCAGCAGCCTACCGGGACAGCCCTATGGCTACACCTTC
TRBJ1-1 - - TRBV3-1/TRBV3-2 CASSQRRNTEAFF TGTGCCAGCAGCCAAAGGAGGAACACTGAAGCTTTCTTT
TRBJ1-1 - TRBD1 TRBV7-9 CASSPGQTNTEAFF TGTGCCAGCAGCCCGGGACAGACGAACACTGAAGCTTTCTTT
TRBJ2-1 - TRBD2 TRBV7-3 CASSLTPSGSSYNEQFF TGTGCCAGCAGCTTAACTCCTAGCGGGAGCTCCTACAATGAGCAGTTCTTC
TRBJ1-2 - - TRBV4-1 CASSQERMDISGYTF TGCGCCAGCAGCCAAGAGAGGATGGACATCTCTGGCTACACCTTC
TRBJ1-6 - TRBD1 TRBV6-2/TRBV6-3 CASSYGQGARTPLHF TGTGCCAGCAGTTACGGACAGGGGGCTCGAACACCCCTCCACTTT
TRBJ1-5 - - TRBV19 CASSGTGSNQPQHF TGTGCCAGTAGTGGTACAGGATCCAATCAGCCCCAGCATTTT
TRBJ2-7 - - TRBV7-9 CASSRTPVDEQYF TGTGCCAGCAGCCGGACACCTGTCGACGAGCAGTACTTC
TRBJ1-1 - TRBD1 TRBV28 CASSLLTGSSTEAFF TGTGCCAGCAGTTTGTTGACAGGGTCGAGCACTGAAGCTTTCTTT
TRBJ1-4 - TRBD1 TRBV3-1/TRBV3-2 CASSRTGGEKLFF TGTGCCAGCAGCCGGACAGGGGGTGAAAAACTGTTTTTT
TRBJ1-2 - TRBD1 TRBV6-2/TRBV6-3 CASSYLGRQGEGYTF TGTGCCAGCAGTTACCTAGGTCGACAGGGAGAGGGCTACACCTTC
TRBJ1-1 - - TRBV5-1 CASSLVGQMNTEAFF TGCGCCAGCAGCTTGGTGGGGCAGATGAACACTGAAGCTTTCTTT
TRBJ2-3 - TRBD2 TRBV15 CATSRDPGAGNTQYF TGTGCCACCAGCAGAGATCCGGGAGCGGGAAATACGCAGTATTTT
TRBJ2-7 - TRBD2 TRBV30 CAWSRGLAGPYEQYF TGTGCCTGGAGCCGGGGACTAGCGGGGCCCTACGAGCAGTACTTC
TRBJ1-1 few - TRBV30 CAWSPNLGATEAFF TGTGCCTGGAGTCCAAACCTGGGGGCAACTGAAGCTTTCTTT
TRBJ2-2 - - TRBV9 CASSTTRAGELFF TGTGCCAGCAGCACAACTAGGGCCGGGGAGCTGTTTTTT
TRBJ2-3 - TRBD2 TRBV5-6 CASSLGLAGTTDTQYF TGTGCCAGCAGCTTGGGACTAGCGGGCACCACAGATACGCAGTATTTT
TRBJ2-2 - - TRBV24-1 CATSKDTTGELFF TGTGCCACCAGTAAGGACACTACCGGGGAGCTGTTTTTT
TRBJ1-4 - - TRBV4-1 CASSQEEGEKLFF TGCGCCAGCAGCCAAGAAGAGGGTGAAAAACTGTTTTTT
TRBJ2-1 - - TRBV7-7 CASSLSSGGHNEQFF TGTGCTAGCAGCTTAAGTTCAGGTGGCCACAATGAGCAGTTCTTC
TRBJ1-5 - - TRBV13 CASSQGHNSNQPQHF TGTGCCAGCAGCCAGGGACACAACAGCAATCAGCCCCAGCATTTT
TRBJ2-2 - - TRBV7-3 CASSFERAGELFF TGTGCCAGCAGCTTTGAGAGGGCCGGGGAGCTGTTTTTT
TRBJ2-1 - TRBD2 TRBV6-4 CASSIAGNNEQFF TGTGCCAGCTCGATAGCGGGAAACAATGAGCAGTTCTTC
TRBJ1-2 - TRBD1 TRBV7-8 CASSLHDRGLDGYTF TGTGCCAGCAGCCTCCACGACAGGGGGTTGGATGGCTACACCTTC
TRBJ1-1 - - TRBV11-2 CASSPTRAANTEAFF TGTGCCAGCAGCCCGACTAGGGCGGCGAACACTGAAGCTTTCTTT
TRBJ2-3 - - TRBV5-1 CASKQGSARDTQYF TGCGCCAGCAAGCAGGGGAGTGCGAGGGATACGCAGTATTTT
TRBJ1-1 - - TRBV18 CASSPSGGTEAFF TGTGCCAGCTCACCATCGGGGGGTACTGAAGCTTTCTTT
TRBJ2-7 - TRBD2 TRBV2 CASSRFGLAETPYEQYF TGTGCCAGCAGCCGATTCGGACTAGCGGAGACCCCCTACGAGCAGTACTTC
TRBJ2-3 - TRBD1 TRBV5-6 CASSLRPTGSTDTQYF TGTGCCAGCAGCTTGAGGCCGACAGGGAGCACAGATACGCAGTATTTT